This T cell receptor (beta chain) appears in the sequencing data of a study of blood T cell repertoires in COVID-19. Some clones are missing from TCRdb's copy, which holds only in-frame ones; the method was immunoSEQ multiplex PCR. The sample shows approximately 200,000 clones, 85% to 90% of them seen only once. Germline V CDR1 and CDR2: LGHDT, YNNKEL (reference sequence). V was trimmed by 5 bases and J by 6 bases, leaving 8 bases between them. This CDR3 contains 12 residues. The source is a woman aged 25 to 39 with active or convalescent COVID-19. The sequencing sample was made of peripheral blood. The chain uses TRBV3-1 (or the pseudogene TRBV3-2) and TRBJ2-4, with D possibly being TRBD2 (5 bases). This CDR3 is CASSRGLNIQYF. CDR3 sequence (DNA): TGTGCCAGCAGCAGAGGGTTAAACATTCAGTACTTC.